This T cell receptor (beta chain) stems from a study of T cell clones after liver transplantation. Study-level background: A pre-transplant mixed lymphocyte reaction with TCRbeta sequencing defined graft-donor-reactive clones followed in post-transplant blood. Subjects received no induction therapy and standard immunosuppression until randomization at 12-24 months post-transplant. Timepoints were pre-transplant, pre-withdrawal, and after withdrawal was completed or failed. Study conclusions and caveats: The donor-reactive repertoire was only partly measurable in two subjects, lacking donor cells.

Turning to this clone: The antigen is undetermined.

TCRdb's table, derived via immunoSEQ multiplex PCR, lists solely in-frame clones and lacks some. The sample consists of roughly 120,000 clones, 90% of them appearing once. The sample here was CD4+ T cells from blood, taken 12 months after liver transplant. This receptor was taken from a human patient who received a liver transplant. A subset of T cells may come from the graft donor.

CDR3 residues: CASSWGQGAALNTEAFF. The CDR3 DNA is TGTGCCAGCAGCTGGGGACAGGGGGCGGCTTTGAACACTGAAGCTTTCTTT. The J gene is TRBJ1-1, the V gene TRBV13, with 12 bases identical to TRBD1. Germline V gene sequence: CDR1 PRHDT, CDR2 FYEKMQ (reference sequence). This CDR3 has 17 residues. V gave up 4 bases and J gave up 0 bases; unmatched junction bases: 6.